The 2 T cell receptor beta chains in this list originate from one sample, sequenced in a study of T cell repertoires in cytomegalovirus infection. TCRdb analysed the reads with MiXCR anew, one entry per CDR3 protein. The sample includes roughly 250,000 distinct CDR3 sequences, roughly an eighth seen only once; the top ten take under 2%. Material for sequencing was PBMCs. All receptors derive from a human donor in good health (CMV status not recorded). Some clones in this sample may be carry-over from other donors' samples.

This clonotype occurred many times. The V and J genes are TRBV14 and TRBJ2-7, with TRBD1 matching over 7 bases. This CDR3 spans 17 amino acids. Per the germline V gene, CDR1 is SGHDN and CDR2 is FVKESK. The trim removed 1 base at V and 2 bases at J, leaving 11 bases unmatched. The CDR3 sequence: CASSQVEARDRTYEQYF. CDR3 coding DNA: TGTGCCAGCAGCCAAGTAGAGGCCCGGGACAGAACCTACGAGCAGTACTTC.

Ten or more counts support this clonotype. V and J are TRBV28 and TRBJ1-4; TRBD1 might be the D (6 bases). V lost 5 bases and J 0 bases, leaving 13 bases between the germline ends. Germline CDR1 MDHEN, CDR2 SYDVKM. The CDR3 totals 16 residues. CDR3 DNA: TGTGCCAGCAGTCAGGGGCAGGGGCCAACTAATGAAAAACTGTTTTTT. This gives the protein CASSQGQGPTNEKLFF.